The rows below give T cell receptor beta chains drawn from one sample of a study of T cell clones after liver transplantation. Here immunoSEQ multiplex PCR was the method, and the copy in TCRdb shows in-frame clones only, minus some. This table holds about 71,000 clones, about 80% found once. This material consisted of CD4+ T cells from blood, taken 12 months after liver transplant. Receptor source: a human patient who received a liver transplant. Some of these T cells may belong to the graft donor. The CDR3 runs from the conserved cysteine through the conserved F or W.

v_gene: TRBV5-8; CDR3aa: CASSWPGDPEAFF
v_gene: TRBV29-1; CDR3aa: CSVSTGANVLTF
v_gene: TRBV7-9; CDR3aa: CASSLGDRGPRDTQYF
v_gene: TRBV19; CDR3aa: CASKPPGQGRKTEAFF
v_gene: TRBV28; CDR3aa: CASSSFGGRGTGNTIYF
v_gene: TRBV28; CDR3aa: CASSLPGLAATYEQYF
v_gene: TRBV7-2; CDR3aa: CASSSDRGAYNEQFF
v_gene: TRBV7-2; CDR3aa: CASSLDGPSTDTQYF
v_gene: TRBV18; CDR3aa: CASSLQGAGNTIYF
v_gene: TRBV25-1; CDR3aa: CASSETWNTEAFF
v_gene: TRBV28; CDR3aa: CASSLNRWDSGANVLTF
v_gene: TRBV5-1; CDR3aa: CASNKQGANEQYF
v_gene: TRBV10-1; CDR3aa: CASSGRNREGNGELFF
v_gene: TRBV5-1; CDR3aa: CASSLTGTEETQYF
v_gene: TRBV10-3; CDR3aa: CASSGRTEAFF
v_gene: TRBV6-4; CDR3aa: CASNPGGSYGYTF
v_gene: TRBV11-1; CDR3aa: CASRALGTRSGELFF
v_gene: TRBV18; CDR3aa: CASSPRAARNAFF
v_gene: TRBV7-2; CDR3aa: CASRLGQGYEKLFF
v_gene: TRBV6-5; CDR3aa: CASCLAGGNTGELFF
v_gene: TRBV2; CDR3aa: CASSGRARRETQYF
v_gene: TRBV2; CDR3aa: CASSGGLAGYNEQFF
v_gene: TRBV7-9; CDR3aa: CASTYRGHEQFF
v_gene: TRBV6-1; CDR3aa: CASSERGLNQPQHF
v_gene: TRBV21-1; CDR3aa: CASNRQDSGNTIYF
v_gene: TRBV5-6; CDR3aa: CASSPGVYTGELFF
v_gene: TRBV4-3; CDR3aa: CASSQVAGVGNEQFF
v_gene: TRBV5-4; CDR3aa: CASGSQNTGELFF
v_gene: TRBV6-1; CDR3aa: CASTGGFNQPQHF
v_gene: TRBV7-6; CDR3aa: CASSSPPGLTNEKLFF
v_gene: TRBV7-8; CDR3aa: CASGPRRREGRLEQYF
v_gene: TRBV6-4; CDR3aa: CATHDRVHKNIQYF
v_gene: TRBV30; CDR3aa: CAWSTTGTRGETQYF
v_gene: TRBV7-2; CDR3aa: CASSQGGEYYGYTF
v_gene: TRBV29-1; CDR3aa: CSVETRGSSGYTF
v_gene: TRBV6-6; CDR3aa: CASSITDTQYF
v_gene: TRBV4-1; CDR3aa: CASSHPVQGIYEQYF
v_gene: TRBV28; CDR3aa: CASSSPRTGGISSGGYTF
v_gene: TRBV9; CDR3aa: CASSDPTANTEAFF
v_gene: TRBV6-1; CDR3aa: CASSREVSYEQYF
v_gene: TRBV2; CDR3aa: CASTRSTDTQYF
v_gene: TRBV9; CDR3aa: CASSVQDYNEQFF
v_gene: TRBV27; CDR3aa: CASSSTTGKYTF
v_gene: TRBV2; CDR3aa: CASKGVATDTQYF
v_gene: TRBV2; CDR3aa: CASKLDRGPEETQYF
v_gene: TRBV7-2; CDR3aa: CASSLGGGLNEQFF
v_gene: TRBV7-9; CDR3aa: CASSPTPNTEAFF
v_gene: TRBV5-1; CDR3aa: CASSFLGGGYNEQFF
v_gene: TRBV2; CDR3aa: CASSEGRTAPETQYF
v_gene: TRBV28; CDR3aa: CASTRSGISYEQYF
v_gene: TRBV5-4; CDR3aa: CASSFGLALGDNEQFF
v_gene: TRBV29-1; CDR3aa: CSVGPTGNEQFF
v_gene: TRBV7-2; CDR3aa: CASSSQGGAGENEQFF
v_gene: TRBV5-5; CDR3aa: CASSLAPDLNTEAFF
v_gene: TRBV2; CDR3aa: CASSDRGGLSYNEQFF